The 19 T cell receptor beta chains reported below all come from one sample, sequenced in a study of OX40 agonist ivuxolimab in advanced cancers. The repertoire was sequenced with immunoSEQ multiplex PCR; TCRdb's copy has only in-frame clones and lacks some. The repertoire includes about 82,000 clones, more than 85% of them detected once, and approximately 0.93% sits in the top ten. The sample consisted of CD4+ or CD8+ T cells sorted from blood, taken in a trial of the OX40 agonist ivuxolimab. Receptor source: an adult with an advanced solid tumor such as melanoma, head and neck, liver or kidney cancer.

This clone was seen more than once but under ten times. The rearrangement links TRBV10-1 to TRBJ1-6; unclear D gene. Germline V gene lookup returns CDR1 WNHNN and CDR2 SYGVQD (reference sequence). V was clipped by 0 bases and J by 7 bases, with 4 bases between them. This CDR3 spans 13 amino acids. The CDR3: CASSESWNSPLHF. CDR3 bases: TGCGCCAGCAGTGAGTCTTGGAATTCACCCCTCCACTTT.

The chain is built from TRBV15 and TRBJ2-1; D unresolved. The V end lost 7 bases, the J end lost 8 bases, and 6 bases lay between the germline ends. CDR1 is LNHNV, CDR2 YYDKDF, per germline (reference sequence). This CDR3 comprises 10 residues. CDR3 sequence (DNA): TGTGCCACCAATCTGGATGAGCAGTTCTTC. Amino acid sequence: CATNLDEQFF.

This chain links TRBV18 with TRBJ1-1; 10 bases agree with TRBD1. The germline gives CDR1 KGHSH, CDR2 LQKENI. V lost 8 bases and J lost 1; bases outside the gene matches: 7. The CDR3 totals 15 residues. The CDR3 DNA reads TGTGCCAGCACCGAGGACAGGGGGAGGAACACTGAAGCTTTCTTT. It yields the protein CASTEDRGRNTEAFF. Drawing the rest from reference TRBV18 and TRBJ1-1, the complete variable domain is NAGVMQNPRHLVRRRGQEARLRCSPMKGHSHVYWYRQLPEEGLKFMVYLQKENIIDESGMPKERFSAEFPKEGPSILRIQQVVRGDSAAYFCASTEDRGRNTEAFFGQGTRLTVV.

CDR3 loop: CASSPTGNEKLFF. The CDR3 bases are TGCGCCAGCAGCCCTACCGGTAATGAAAAACTGTTTTTT. V usage is TRBV5-1 and J usage is TRBJ1-4, with D unclear. The germline V gene encodes CDR1 SGHRS and CDR2 YFSETQ. The germline V and J ends were trimmed by 4 bases and 4 bases, with 8 bases remaining between them. This CDR3 has 13 residues.

J is TRBJ1-5 and V is TRBV19, with D unresolved. Germline V gene sequence: CDR1 LNHDA, CDR2 SQIVND (reference sequence). V lost 6 bases to trimming and J lost 3 bases, with 9 bases between them. CDR3 size: 13 residues. CDR3 protein: CASRAGHNQPQHF. DNA for the CDR3: TGTGCCAGTAGGGCGGGTCACAATCAGCCCCAGCATTTT.

This clone appeared once. The chain links TRBV7-9 to TRBJ2-2; 8 bases agree with TRBD2. The CDR3 has 17 residues. V lost 5 bases, J lost 0 bases, and 8 bases stayed unmatched. Germline loops: CDR1 SEHNR, CDR2 FQNEAQ (reference sequence). CDR3 region: CASSLRRSGANTGELFF. Here the CDR3 DNA reads TGTGCCAGCAGCCTCAGACGTAGCGGGGCGAACACCGGGGAGCTGTTTTTT.

This chain links TRBV7-9 with TRBJ2-1; D is perhaps TRBD2 (6 bases). The V gene's germline CDR1 is SEHNR and CDR2 FQNEAQ (reference sequence). V shed 5 bases and J shed 1 base, with 9 bases lying between them. The CDR3 runs 14 residues. CDR3 DNA: TGTGCCAGCAGCATTAGCGGTTCCTACAATGAGCAGTTCTTC. This gives the protein CASSISGSYNEQFF.

The chain uses TRBV21-1 and TRBJ2-7; TRBD1 reflects the table's D call only, with no check against the DNA. TRBV21-1 is a known pseudogene. The CDR3 length is 15 residues. CDR3 sequence reads: CASSGSGGSPYEQYF. In nucleotides, the CDR3 is TGTGCCAGCAGCGGGTCAGGTGGGTCGCCCTACGAGCAGTACTTC.

In its sample, this clone was seen once. This chain uses TRBV4-1 with TRBJ1-2; 9 positions agree with TRBD1. There are 14 residues in the CDR3. V trimming: 4 bases; J trimming: 3 bases; junction bases outside the gene matches: 3. Germline V gene lookup returns CDR1 MGHRA and CDR2 YSYEKL. The CDR3 DNA sequence: TGCGCCAGCAGCCCGGACAGGGGTGACTATGGCTACACCTTC. It encodes CASSPDRGDYGYTF.

The rearrangement uses TRBV12-5 and TRBJ2-3, with D possibly TRBD2 on 5 matching bases. The ends were cut back, 1 base at V and 3 bases at J, with 8 bases in the middle. CDR3 size: 14 residues. Germline V gives CDR1 LGHNT, CDR2 FRNRAP. CDR3 DNA: TGTGCTAGTGGTTTGGGGGGAGCGACAGATACGCAGTATTTT. This sequence encodes CASGLGGATDTQYF.

The chain joins TRBV5-1 to TRBJ2-1, with D perhaps matching TRBD1 or TRBD2 (5 bases each). Trimming removed 4 bases from V and 7 bases from J, with 15 bases in between. CDR3 length: 14 amino acids. CDR1 and CDR2 from the germline V gene are SGHRS and YFSETQ. The CDR3 coding sequence is TGCGCCAGCAGCCATTGGGGCGAGCGGAATGAGCAGTTCTTC. It yields the protein CASSHWGERNEQFF.

The rearrangement uses TRBV7-2 and TRBJ1-6, with D uncertain. The CDR3 has 16 amino acids. CDR1 is SGHTA, CDR2 FQGNSA, per germline. Trimming removed 5 bases from V and 6 bases from J, with 17 bases in between. The CDR3 DNA reads as TGTGCCAGCAGCCCCGGCAGGTGGAATGGTAATTCACCCCTCCACTTT. It yields the protein CASSPGRWNGNSPLHF.

This sequence joins TRBV4-1 and TRBJ1-5; the D gene is possibly TRBD1 (6 bases). There are 16 residues in the CDR3. Germline assignment: CDR1 MGHRA and CDR2 YSYEKL. The ends were cut back, 5 bases at V and 0 bases at J, with 14 bases in the middle. The CDR3 here is CASSTRQDYSNQPQHF. CDR3 coding DNA: TGCGCCAGCAGCACCCGACAGGATTATAGCAATCAGCCCCAGCATTTT.

The chain has TRBV2 and TRBJ2-1; 7 nucleotides align to TRBD1. Per germline, CDR1 SNHLY and CDR2 FYNNEI. The CDR3 loop spans 14 amino acids. Trimming removed 6 bases from V and 4 bases from J; junction bases left unmatched: 6. CDR3 nucleotides: TGTGCCAGCAGAAGGGACAGACCTTACAATGAGCAGTTCTTC. This encodes CASRRDRPYNEQFF.

This chain uses TRBV5-4 with TRBJ1-1, with D maybe TRBD1 (5 bases). The CDR3 is 13 amino acids. The germline V gene has CDR1 SGHNT and CDR2 YYREEE (reference sequence). V shed 1 base and J shed 5 bases, with 9 bases lying between them. CDR3 residues: CASSLPEGTEAFF. DNA for the CDR3: TGTGCCAGCAGCTTGCCAGAGGGGACTGAAGCTTTCTTT.

The chain recombines TRBV18 with TRBJ2-7; TRBD1 agrees at 7 bases. The CDR3 extends over 15 amino acids. J was trimmed by 0 bases and V by 4 bases; bases with no gene match: 6. Germline CDR1 is KGHSH and CDR2 is LQKENI. CDR3 loop: CASSQDRRSSYEQYF. CDR3 sequence (DNA): TGTGCCAGCTCACAGGACAGGAGGAGCTCCTACGAGCAGTACTTC. Based on the CDR3 plus reference TRBV18 and TRBJ2-7, the full variable domain is NAGVMQNPRHLVRRRGQEARLRCSPMKGHSHVYWYRQLPEEGLKFMVYLQKENIIDESGMPKERFSAEFPKEGPSILRIQQVVRGDSAAYFCASSQDRRSSYEQYFGPGTRLTVT.

The chain recombines TRBV7-3 with TRBJ2-1; 10 bases map to TRBD1. CDR1 SGHTA and CDR2 FQGTGA come from the germline V gene. V gave up 5 bases and J gave up 4 bases; unmatched junction bases: 11. This CDR3 is built from 17 residues. In DNA form, the CDR3 reads TGTGCCAGCAGCCCTAAGACAGGGGGCGAGTCTTACAATGAGCAGTTCTTC. Amino acid sequence: CASSPKTGGESYNEQFF.

This clone was observed once. The chain recombines TRBV10-3 with TRBJ1-5; D is ambiguous. The CDR3 covers 14 residues. V gave up 4 bases and J gave up 0 bases, with 7 bases separating them. Germline V CDR1 and CDR2: ENHRY, SYGVKD. The CDR3 DNA sequence: TGTGCCATCAGTGTCGGTGATAGCAATCAGCCCCAGCATTTT. Residues: CAISVGDSNQPQHF.

This rearrangement joins TRBV18 to TRBJ2-7; D unclear. V was shortened by 8 bases and J by 1 base, with 12 bases between the two germline ends. The CDR3 loop spans 13 amino acids. Germline values: CDR1 KGHSH, CDR2 LQKENI. The CDR3 bases are TGTGCCAGCACCCGGGCCTCATCCTACGAGCAGTACTTC. The encoded protein is CASTRASSYEQYF.